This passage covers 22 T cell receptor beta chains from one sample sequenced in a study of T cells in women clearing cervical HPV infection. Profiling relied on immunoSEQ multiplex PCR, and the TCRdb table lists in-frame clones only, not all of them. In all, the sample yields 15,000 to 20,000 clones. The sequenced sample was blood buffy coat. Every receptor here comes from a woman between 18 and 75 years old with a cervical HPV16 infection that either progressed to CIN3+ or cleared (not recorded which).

CDR3 residues: CASSSRTGYGYTF. The CDR3 bases that were read are TGTGCCAGCAGCTCACGGACAGGGTATGGC. This chain uses TRBV5-6 with TRBJ1-2, with 8 nucleotides matching TRBD1. The observed sequence ends 3 residues before the CDR3 terminus, with the missing tail filled in from the germline J gene. The CDR3 extends over 13 amino acids. V trimming: 3 bases; J trimming: 5 bases; junction bases outside the gene matches: 3. Germline lookup yields CDR1 SGHDT and CDR2 YYEEEE.

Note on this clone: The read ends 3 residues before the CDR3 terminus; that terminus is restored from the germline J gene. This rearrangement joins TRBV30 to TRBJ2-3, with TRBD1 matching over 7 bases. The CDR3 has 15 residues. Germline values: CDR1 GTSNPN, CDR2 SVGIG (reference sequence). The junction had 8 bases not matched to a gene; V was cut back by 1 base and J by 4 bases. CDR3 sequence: CAWSGDRQGADTQYF. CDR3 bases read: TGTGCCTGGAGTGGAGACCGCCAGGGGGCAGATACG.

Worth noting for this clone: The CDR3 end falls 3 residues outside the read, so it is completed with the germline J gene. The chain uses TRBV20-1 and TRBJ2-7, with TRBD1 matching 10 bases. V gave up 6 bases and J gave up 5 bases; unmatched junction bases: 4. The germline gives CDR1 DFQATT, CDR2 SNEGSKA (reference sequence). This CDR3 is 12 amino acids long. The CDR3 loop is CSATDRGDEQYF. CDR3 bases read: TGCAGTGCCACGGACAGGGGGGACGAG.

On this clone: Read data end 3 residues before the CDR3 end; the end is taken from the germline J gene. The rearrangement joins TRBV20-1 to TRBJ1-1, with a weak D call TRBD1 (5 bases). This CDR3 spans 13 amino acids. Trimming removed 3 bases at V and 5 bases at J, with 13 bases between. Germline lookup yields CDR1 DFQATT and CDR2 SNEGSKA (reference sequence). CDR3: CSARLLGGTEAFF. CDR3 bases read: TGCAGTGCTAGGCTCTTGGGGGGAACTGAA.

Incomplete CDR3 DNA: TGTGCCAGCAGTGAAGCATGGGAAGGGGGCAATCAGCCC. Translation: CASSEAWEGGNQP. The CDR3 in its entirety is CASSEAWEGGNQPQHF. The V call is TRBV2, the J call TRBJ1-5, with a possible D match to TRBD1 (5 bases). The missing CDR3 end, 3 residues past where the read stops, is filled in from the germline J gene. This CDR3 is built from 16 residues. In germline, CDR1 is SNHLY, CDR2 FYNNEI. Trimming took 0 bases from V and 2 from J, leaving 11 bases between them.

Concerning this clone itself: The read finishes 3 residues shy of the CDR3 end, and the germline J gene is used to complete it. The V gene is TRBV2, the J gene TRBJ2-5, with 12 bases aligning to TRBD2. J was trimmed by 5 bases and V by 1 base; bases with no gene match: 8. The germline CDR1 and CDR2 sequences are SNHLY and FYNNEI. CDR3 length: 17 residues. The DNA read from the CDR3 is TGTGCCAGCAGTGAAGGCGACAGTCTAGCGGGGGGGGAGACC. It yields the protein CASSEGDSLAGGET. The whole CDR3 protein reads CASSEGDSLAGGETQYF.

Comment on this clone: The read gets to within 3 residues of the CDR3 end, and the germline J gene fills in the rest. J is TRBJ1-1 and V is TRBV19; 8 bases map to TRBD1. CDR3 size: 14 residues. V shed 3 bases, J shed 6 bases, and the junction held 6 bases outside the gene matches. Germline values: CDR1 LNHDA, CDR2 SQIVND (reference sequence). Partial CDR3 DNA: TGTGCCAGTAGTATCGACGGGACAGGCTCTGAA. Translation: CASSIDGTGSE. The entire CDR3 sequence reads CASSIDGTGSEAFF.

The sequenced CDR3 bases are TGTGCCAGCAGTGAAGGATCAGGGAGGCAAGAGACC. Translated: CASSEGSGRQET. The whole CDR3 protein reads CASSEGSGRQETQYF. The genes are TRBV6-1 and TRBJ2-5; D might be TRBD2 (6 bases). The read ends 3 residues early relative to the CDR3; the germline J gene fills the gap. V was pared by 1 base and J by 2 bases, with 11 bases between. Per germline, CDR1 MNHNS and CDR2 SASEGT. The CDR3 sequence is 15 residues long.

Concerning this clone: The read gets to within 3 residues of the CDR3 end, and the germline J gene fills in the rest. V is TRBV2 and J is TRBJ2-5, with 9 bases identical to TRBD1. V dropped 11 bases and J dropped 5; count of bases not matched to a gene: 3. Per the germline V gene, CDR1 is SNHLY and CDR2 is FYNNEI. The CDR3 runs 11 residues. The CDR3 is CADGQGETQYF. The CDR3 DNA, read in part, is TGTGCCGACGGACAGGGGGAGACC.

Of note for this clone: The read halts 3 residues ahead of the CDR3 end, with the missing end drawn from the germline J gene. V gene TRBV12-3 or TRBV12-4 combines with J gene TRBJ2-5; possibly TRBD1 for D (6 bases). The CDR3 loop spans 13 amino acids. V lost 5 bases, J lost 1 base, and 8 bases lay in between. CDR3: CASSNRVQETQYF. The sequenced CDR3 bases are TGTGCCAGCAGTAACAGGGTCCAAGAGACC.

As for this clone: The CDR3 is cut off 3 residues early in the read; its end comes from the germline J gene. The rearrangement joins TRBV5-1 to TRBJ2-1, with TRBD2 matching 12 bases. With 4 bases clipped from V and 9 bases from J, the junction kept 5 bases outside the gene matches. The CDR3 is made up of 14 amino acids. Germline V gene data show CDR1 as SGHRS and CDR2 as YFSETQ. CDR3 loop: CASSPSGGASEQFF. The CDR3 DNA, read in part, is TGCGCCAGCAGCCCTAGCGGGGGGGCATCTGAG.

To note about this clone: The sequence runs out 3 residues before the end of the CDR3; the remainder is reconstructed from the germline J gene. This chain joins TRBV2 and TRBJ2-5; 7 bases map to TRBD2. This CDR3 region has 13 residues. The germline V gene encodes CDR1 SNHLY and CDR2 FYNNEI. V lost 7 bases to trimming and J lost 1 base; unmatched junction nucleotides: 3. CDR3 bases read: TGTGCCAGCACGGGGACTACCCAAGAGACC. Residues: CASTGTTQET. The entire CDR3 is CASTGTTQETQYF.

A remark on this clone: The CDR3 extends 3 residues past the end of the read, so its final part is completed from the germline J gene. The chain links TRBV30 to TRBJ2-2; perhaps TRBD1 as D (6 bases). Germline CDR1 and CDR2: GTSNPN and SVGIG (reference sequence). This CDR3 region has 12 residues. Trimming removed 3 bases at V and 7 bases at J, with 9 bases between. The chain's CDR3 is CAWRLGGGELFF. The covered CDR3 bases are TGTGCCTGGAGACTAGGGGGCGGGGAG.

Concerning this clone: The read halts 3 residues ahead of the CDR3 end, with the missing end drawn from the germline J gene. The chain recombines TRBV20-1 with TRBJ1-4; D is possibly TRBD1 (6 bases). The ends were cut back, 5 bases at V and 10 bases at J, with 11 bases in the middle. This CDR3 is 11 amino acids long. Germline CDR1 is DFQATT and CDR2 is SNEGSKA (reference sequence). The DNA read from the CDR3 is TGCAGTGCTGTACAGGGCGTAAAA. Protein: CSAVQGVK. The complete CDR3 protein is CSAVQGVKLFF.

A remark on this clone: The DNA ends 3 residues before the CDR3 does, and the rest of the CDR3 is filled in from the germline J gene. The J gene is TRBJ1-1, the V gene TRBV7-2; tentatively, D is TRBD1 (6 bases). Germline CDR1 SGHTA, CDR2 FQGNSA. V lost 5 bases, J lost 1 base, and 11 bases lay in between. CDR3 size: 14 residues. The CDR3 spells CASSPGGPNTEAFF. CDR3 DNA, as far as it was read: TGTGCCAGCAGCCCGGGGGGGCCGAACACTGAA.

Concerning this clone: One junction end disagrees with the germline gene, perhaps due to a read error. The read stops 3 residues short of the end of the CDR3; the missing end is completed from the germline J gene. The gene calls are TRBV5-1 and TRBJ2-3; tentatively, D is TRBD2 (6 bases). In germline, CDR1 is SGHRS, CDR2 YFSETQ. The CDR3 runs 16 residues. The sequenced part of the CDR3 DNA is TGCGCCAGCAACTTGGGTACGAGCGGGAGCACAGATACG. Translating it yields CASNLGTSGSTDT. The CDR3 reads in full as CASNLGTSGSTDTQYF.

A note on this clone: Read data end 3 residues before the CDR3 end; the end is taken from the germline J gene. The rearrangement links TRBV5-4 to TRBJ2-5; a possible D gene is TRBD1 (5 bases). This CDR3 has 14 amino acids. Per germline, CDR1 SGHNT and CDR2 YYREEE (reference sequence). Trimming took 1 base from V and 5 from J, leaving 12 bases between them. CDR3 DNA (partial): TGTGCCAGCAGCTTGATAGGGGATGGGGAGACC. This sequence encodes CASSLIGDGET. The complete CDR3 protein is CASSLIGDGETQYF. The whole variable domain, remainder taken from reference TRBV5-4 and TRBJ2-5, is ETGVTQSPTHLIKTRGQQVTLRCSSQSGHNTVSWYQQALGQGPQFIFQYYREEENGRGNFPPRFSGLQFPNYSSELNVNALELDDSALYLCASSLIGDGETQYFGPGTRLLVL.

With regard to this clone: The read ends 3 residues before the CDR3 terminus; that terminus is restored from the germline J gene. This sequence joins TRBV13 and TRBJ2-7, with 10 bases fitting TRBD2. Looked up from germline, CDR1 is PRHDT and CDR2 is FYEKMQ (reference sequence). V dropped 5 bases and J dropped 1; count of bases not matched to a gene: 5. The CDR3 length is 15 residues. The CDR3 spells CASSEGTSESYEQYF. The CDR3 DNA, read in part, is TGTGCCAGCAGCGAAGGGACTAGCGAGTCCTACGAG.

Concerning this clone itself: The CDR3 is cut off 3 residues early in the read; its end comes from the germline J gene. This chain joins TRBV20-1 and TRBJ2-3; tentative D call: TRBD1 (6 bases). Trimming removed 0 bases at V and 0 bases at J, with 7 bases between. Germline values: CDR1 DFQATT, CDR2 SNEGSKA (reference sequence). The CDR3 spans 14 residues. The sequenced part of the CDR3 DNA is TGCAGTGCTAGAGAGGGGGCGAGCACAGATACG. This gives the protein CSAREGASTDT. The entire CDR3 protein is CSAREGASTDTQYF.

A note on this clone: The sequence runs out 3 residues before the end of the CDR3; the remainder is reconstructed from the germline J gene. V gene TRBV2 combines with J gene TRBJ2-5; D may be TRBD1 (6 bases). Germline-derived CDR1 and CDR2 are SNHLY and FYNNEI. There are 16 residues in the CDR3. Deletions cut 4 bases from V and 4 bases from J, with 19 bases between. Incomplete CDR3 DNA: TGTGCCAGCAGTGCCCCACGGACAGTTGGGGGAGAGACC. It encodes CASSAPRTVGGET. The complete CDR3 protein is CASSAPRTVGGETQYF.

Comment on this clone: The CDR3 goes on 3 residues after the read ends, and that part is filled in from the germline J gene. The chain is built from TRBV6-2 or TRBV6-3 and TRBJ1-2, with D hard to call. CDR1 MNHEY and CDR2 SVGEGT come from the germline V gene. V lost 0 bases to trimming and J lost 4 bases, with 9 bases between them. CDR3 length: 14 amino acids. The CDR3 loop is CASSYSRVAYGYTF. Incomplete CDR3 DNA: TGTGCCAGCAGTTACTCCCGGGTAGCCTATGGC.

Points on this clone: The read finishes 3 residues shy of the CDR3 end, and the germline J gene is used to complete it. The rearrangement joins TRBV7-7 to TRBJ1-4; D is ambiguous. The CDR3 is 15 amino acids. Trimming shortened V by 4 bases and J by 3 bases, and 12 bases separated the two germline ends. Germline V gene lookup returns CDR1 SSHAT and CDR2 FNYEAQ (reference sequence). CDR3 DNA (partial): TGTGCCAGCAGCTACCGAGGCGGCGCTAATGAAAAA. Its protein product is CASSYRGGANEK. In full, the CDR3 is CASSYRGGANEKLFF.